This TCR beta chain was recovered during a study of blood T cell repertoires in COVID-19. On the study more broadly: COVID-19 samples, acute and convalescent, were from the United States, Italy and Spain. T cells, B-cell-depleted T cells, or PBMCs provided the cDNA or gDNA that served as material.

Sequenced by immunoSEQ multiplex PCR; TCRdb stores in-frame clones only, minus some. The table records some 350,000 clones, about 90% of them present only once. Germline V CDR1 and CDR2: KGHDR, SFDVKD. CDR3 length: 12 residues. The V and J ends lost 9 bases and 4 bases, in that order; junction bases with no gene match: 3. The sequence came from a woman aged 45-65 years with COVID-19, enrolled during active disease. Sequenced: peripheral blood. V is TRBV24-1 and J is TRBJ1-1; the match to TRBD1 covers 8 bases. DNA of the CDR3: TGTGCCACCTCAGGGGGCTCCACTGAAGCTTTCTTT. This sequence encodes CATSGGSTEAFF.